Each of the 26 T cell receptor beta chains below was sequenced from the same sample in a study of shared clonotypes between healthy human individuals. The protocol was immunoSEQ multiplex PCR, while the TCRdb copy is restricted to in-frame clones and leaves out a portion. The sample lists just over 2,000,000 clones, over 85% seen once, with 1.1% in the top ten. Positively selected for CCR7, the CD45RO-negative cells used as naive CD8 cells excluded terminally differentiated effector memory CD45RA+ cells. Input material: naive CD8+ T cells sorted from blood. All receptors derive from a man in his late teens or twenties in good health.

The rearrangement uses TRBV5-4 and TRBJ1-2, with D possibly being TRBD1 (6 bases). V was pared by 4 bases and J by 4 bases, with 14 bases between. This CDR3 contains 14 residues. Germline CDR1 and CDR2: SGHNT and YYREEE (reference sequence). The CDR3 DNA reads TGTGCCAGCAGCCTACAACAGGGAAGCTATGGCTACACCTTC. This encodes CASSLQQGSYGYTF.

This chain links TRBV7-9 with TRBJ2-2; D unresolved. From germline, CDR1 is SEHNR and CDR2 FQNEAQ (reference sequence). The CDR3 extends over 12 amino acids. Trimming took off 4 bases at V and 9 bases at J, with 9 bases between the two ends. The CDR3 reads CASSSVSRELFF. As DNA, the CDR3 is TGTGCCAGCAGCTCGGTGAGCCGGGAGCTGTTTTTT.

V and J are TRBV5-1 and TRBJ2-7; tentatively, D is TRBD1 (6 bases). The CDR3 covers 14 residues. Germline values: CDR1 SGHRS, CDR2 YFSETQ. The V end was cut by 2 bases, the J end by 0 bases, with 9 bases between. The CDR3 loop is CASSFNRVSYEQYF. As DNA, the CDR3 is TGCGCCAGCAGCTTTAACAGGGTCTCCTACGAGCAGTACTTC. Combining the CDR3 with reference TRBV5-1 and TRBJ2-7 gives the whole variable domain KAGVTQTPRYLIKTRGQQVTLSCSPISGHRSVSWYQQTPGQGLQFLFEYFSETQRNKGNFPGRFSGRQFSNSRSEMNVSTLELGDSALYLCASSFNRVSYEQYFGPGTRLTVT.

Details on this clone: The identical CDR3 is also encoded by other nucleotide sequences in the sample. The genes are TRBV30 and TRBJ1-1; D ambiguous. Per germline, CDR1 GTSNPN and CDR2 SVGIG (reference sequence). The CDR3 consists of 12 residues. V shed 0 bases and J shed 5 bases, with 7 bases lying between them. This CDR3 is CAWSVLGTEAFF. The CDR3 DNA is TGTGCCTGGAGTGTACTAGGTACTGAAGCTTTCTTT.

The chain employs TRBV27 and TRBJ2-7; D is unclear. The CDR3 has 14 residues. The V end lost 4 bases, the J end lost 0 bases, and 10 bases lay between the germline ends. Germline V lookup: CDR1 MNHEY, CDR2 SMNVEV (reference sequence). The CDR3 bases are TGTGCCAGCAGTTCCTTTTTTGGCTCCTACGAGCAGTACTTC. Translation: CASSSFFGSYEQYF.

The chain employs TRBV4-1 and TRBJ1-1, with unresolved D. Germline lookup yields CDR1 MGHRA and CDR2 YSYEKL. Trimming pared 1 base from V and 2 bases from J, leaving 8 bases between. This CDR3 region has 14 residues. The CDR3 spells CASSQVRTNTEAFF. Written as DNA, the CDR3 is TGCGCCAGCAGCCAAGTCAGGACTAACACTGAAGCTTTCTTT.

With regard to this clone: Other DNA sequences of this sample code for an identical CDR3. The DNA of the CDR3 is TGCGCCAGCAGCCAAGAACAGAGCTCCTACGAGCAGTACTTC. It specifies CASSQEQSSYEQYF. The chain is built from TRBV4-1 and TRBJ2-7, with unresolved D. This CDR3 is built from 14 residues. Germline CDR1 reads MGHRA; CDR2 reads YSYEKL. V dropped 0 bases and J dropped 0 bases, with 6 bases sitting between them.

V usage is TRBV5-6 and J usage is TRBJ2-2, with D possibly being TRBD1 (5 bases). This CDR3 spans 15 amino acids. With 0 bases removed from V and 5 bases from J, the gap between germline ends came to 11 bases. Germline V CDR1 and CDR2: SGHDT, YYEEEE. In DNA form, the CDR3 reads TGTGCCAGCAGCTTGGCGACAGCCTGGACCGGGGAGCTGTTTTTT. Encoded protein: CASSLATAWTGELFF.

This clone was found a few times. The chain combines TRBV5-6 with TRBJ2-7; weak D call: TRBD1 (5 bases). The length of the CDR3 is 15 residues. CDR1 and CDR2 (germline): SGHDT, YYEEEE. Between the trimmed V and J ends, which lost 0 bases and 4 bases, there was a span of 14 bases. CDR3 in amino acids: CASSLGPDNPYEQYF. CDR3 sequence (DNA): TGTGCCAGCAGCTTGGGGCCGGACAATCCTTACGAGCAGTACTTC.

V gene TRBV7-9 combines with J gene TRBJ1-1, with a possible D match to TRBD1 (6 bases). CDR1 SEHNR and CDR2 FQNEAQ come from the germline V gene (reference sequence). The V gene lost 4 bases and the J gene lost 1 base, with 22 bases spanning the gap. The CDR3 sequence is 18 residues long. CDR3 DNA: TGTGCCAGCAGCTCTGCCCTGGGACACGGCGGCAAGAACACTGAAGCTTTCTTT. It codes for CASSSALGHGGKNTEAFF. Full variable domain (remainder filled in from reference TRBV7-9 and TRBJ1-1): DTGVSQNPRHKITKRGQNVTFRCDPISEHNRLYWYRQTLGQGPEFLTYFQNEAQLEKSRLLSDRFSAERPKGSFSTLEIQRTEQGDSAMYLCASSSALGHGGKNTEAFFGQGTRLTVV.

This clone was detected a few times. In the same sample, other DNA sequences code for this CDR3. As DNA, the CDR3 is TGTGCCAGCAGCTTGGCCGGAAACACTGAAGCTTTCTTT. This encodes CASSLAGNTEAFF. The chain employs TRBV5-6 and TRBJ1-1; D remains unclear. V was cut by 0 bases and J by 2 bases, with 5 bases left in between. CDR3 size: 13 residues. The germline V gene encodes CDR1 SGHDT and CDR2 YYEEEE.

The chain joins TRBV27 to TRBJ2-5; D might be TRBD1 (9 bases). With 8 bases removed from V and 3 bases from J, the gap between germline ends came to 31 bases. This CDR3 contains 19 residues. Looked up from germline, CDR1 is MNHEY and CDR2 is SMNVEV (reference sequence). The CDR3 sequence is CASPTWDRAGGGPKETQYF. DNA for the CDR3: TGTGCCAGCCCCACCTGGGACAGGGCGGGGGGCGGGCCTAAAGAGACCCAGTACTTC.

V is TRBV11-2 and J is TRBJ2-1; the match to TRBD2 covers 7 bases. Trimming at V came to 5 bases and at J to 4 bases, leaving 8 bases not matched to a gene. Germline V gives CDR1 SGHAT, CDR2 FQNNGV. The CDR3 consists of 15 residues. This chain's CDR3 is CASSLLASNYNEQFF. Written as DNA, the CDR3 is TGTGCCAGCAGCCTACTAGCGTCGAATTACAATGAGCAGTTCTTC.

Turning to this clone: In the same sample, other DNA sequences code for this CDR3. The chain carries TRBV7-6 and TRBJ1-1; D call uncertain. The germline CDR1 and CDR2 sequences are SGHVS and FNYEAQ. This CDR3 is 14 amino acids long. The ends were cut back, 0 bases at V and 1 base at J, with 6 bases in the middle. The CDR3 region has the DNA TGTGCCAGCAGCTTAGCCCCAGGGAACACTGAAGCTTTCTTT. This gives the protein CASSLAPGNTEAFF.

The CDR3 sequence is CSVIIPNYNEQFF. The DNA for the CDR3 is TGCAGCGTTATCATTCCCAACTACAATGAGCAGTTCTTC. The rearrangement joins TRBV29-1 to TRBJ2-1; D gene ambiguous. V lost 5 bases, J lost 3 bases, and 11 bases lay in between. CDR1 is SQVTM, CDR2 ANQGSEA, per germline. This CDR3 contains 13 residues.

DNA for the CDR3: TGTGCCAGCAGTGAATGGGGTATAAGTGGTTTGGAGACCCAGTACTTC. Translation gives CASSEWGISGLETQYF. V and J are TRBV6-1 and TRBJ2-5; D call uncertain. V lost 2 bases, J lost 5 bases, and 18 bases lay in between. Germline V gene sequence: CDR1 MNHNS, CDR2 SASEGT. The CDR3 sequence is 16 residues long.

The rearrangement uses TRBV27 and TRBJ1-5, with TRBD1 matching over 9 bases. CDR1 MNHEY and CDR2 SMNVEV come from the germline V gene (reference sequence). The V gene end was trimmed by 7 bases and the J gene end by 4 bases; junction bases not matched to a gene: 20. The CDR3 consists of 19 residues. DNA of the CDR3: TGTGCCAGCACGACGGTAGGTGGGGTATACGGACAGGGGAATCAGCCCCAGCATTTT. Translation: CASTTVGGVYGQGNQPQHF.

In this sample, this clone turned up once. V gene TRBV29-1 combines with J gene TRBJ2-7, with 12 bases identical to TRBD1. CDR1 and CDR2 (germline): SQVTM, ANQGSEA. The CDR3 contains 15 residues. V was pared by 6 bases and J by 2 bases, with 8 bases of the junction left unmatched. DNA for the CDR3: TGCAGCGTACAAGGCCGGGACAGGGGGCCCTACGAGCAGTACTTC. Translation: CSVQGRDRGPYEQYF.

As concerns this clone: Additional DNA sequences in this sample encode the identical CDR3. V and J are TRBV5-4 and TRBJ1-1; no clear D. Between the trimmed V and J ends, which lost 0 bases and 0 bases, there was a span of 3 bases. The CDR3 sequence is 13 residues long. Germline V CDR1 and CDR2: SGHNT, YYREEE (reference sequence). The chain's CDR3 is CASSLGLNTEAFF. CDR3 DNA sequence: TGTGCCAGCAGCTTGGGCTTGAACACTGAAGCTTTCTTT. The complete variable domain, with remaining parts taken from reference TRBV5-4 and TRBJ1-1, reads ETGVTQSPTHLIKTRGQQVTLRCSSQSGHNTVSWYQQALGQGPQFIFQYYREEENGRGNFPPRFSGLQFPNYSSELNVNALELDDSALYLCASSLGLNTEAFFGQGTRLTVV.

As concerns this clone: This sample includes further DNA sequences coding for the same CDR3. V usage is TRBV4-3 and J usage is TRBJ2-7; TRBD2 aligns across 10 bases. Germline-derived CDR1 and CDR2 are LGHNA and YSLEER. This CDR3 is built from 15 residues. V lost 0 bases to trimming and J lost 4 bases; unmatched junction nucleotides: 3. Written as DNA, the CDR3 is TGCGCCAGCAGCCAAGATCTAGCGGGGGTTTACGAGCAGTACTTC. It yields the protein CASSQDLAGVYEQYF.

The chain recombines TRBV6-5 with TRBJ1-1; no definite D call. The ends were cut back, 4 bases at V and 4 bases at J, with 10 bases in the middle. The CDR3 contains 13 residues. Germline V lookup: CDR1 MNHEY, CDR2 SVGAGI. CDR3: CASSLSERTEAFF. The CDR3 bases are TGTGCCAGCAGTTTGAGTGAACGCACTGAAGCTTTCTTT.

The genes are TRBV28 and TRBJ2-3; weak D call: TRBD2 (6 bases). Germline CDR1 MDHEN, CDR2 SYDVKM. This CDR3 region has 12 residues. V was pared by 6 bases and J by 6 bases, with 10 bases between. CDR3 sequence: CASRERGDTQYF. DNA for the CDR3: TGTGCCAGCAGGGAACGGGGGGATACGCAGTATTTT.

V usage is TRBV6-5 and J usage is TRBJ1-2; the D gene is possibly TRBD1 (5 bases). Trimming cost V 4 bases and J 6 bases, with 18 bases left between them. Germline CDR1 is MNHEY and CDR2 is SVGAGI. The CDR3 totals 15 residues. CDR3 amino acids: CASSSPGGGSDGYTF. In nucleotides, the CDR3 is TGTGCCAGCAGTTCTCCGGGGGGTGGGAGTGATGGCTACACCTTC.

The gene calls are TRBV6-5 and TRBJ1-4, with no clear D. The V gene lost 0 bases and the J gene lost 3 bases, with 8 bases spanning the gap. Germline V CDR1 and CDR2: MNHEY, SVGAGI. There are 15 residues in the CDR3. Here the CDR3 reads CASSYSPTANEKLFF. CDR3 in DNA: TGTGCCAGCAGTTACTCCCCGACGGCTAATGAAAAACTGTTTTTT.

The V gene is TRBV6-5, the J gene TRBJ2-1; tentatively, D is TRBD1 or TRBD2 (5 bases each). Trimming took 3 bases from V and 8 from J, leaving 14 bases between them. The germline gives CDR1 MNHEY, CDR2 SVGAGI. There are 14 residues in the CDR3. The CDR3 region is CASSYSPGLYEQFF. The CDR3 coding sequence is TGTGCCAGCAGTTATTCCCCGGGGCTATATGAGCAGTTCTTC.

This clone has a handful of counts. This CDR3 is also generated by other DNA sequences in the sample. The rearrangement uses TRBV5-1 and TRBJ1-5; TRBD1 is a possible D gene (5 bases). The germline V and J ends were trimmed by 0 bases and 5 bases, with 9 bases remaining between them. Per germline, CDR1 SGHRS and CDR2 YFSETQ. The length of the CDR3 is 14 residues. CDR3 sequence reads: CASSLGQGDQPQHF. The CDR3 nucleotides are TGCGCCAGCAGCTTGGGGCAGGGTGATCAGCCCCAGCATTTT. The full variable domain, in which reference TRBV5-1 and TRBJ1-5 provide the parts outside the CDR3, is KAGVTQTPRYLIKTRGQQVTLSCSPISGHRSVSWYQQTPGQGLQFLFEYFSETQRNKGNFPGRFSGRQFSNSRSEMNVSTLELGDSALYLCASSLGQGDQPQHFGDGTRLSIL.